The clone carrying this T cell receptor (beta chain) has only a few counts. Its antigen is still unknown. The sample originates from a study of shared clonotypes between healthy human individuals. Germline V gene sequence: CDR1 SGHRS, CDR2 YFSETQ. The CDR3 consists of 15 residues. The J segment lost 4 bases and the V segment lost 2 bases, leaving 5 bases of the junction unmatched. There were no recent acute infections or vaccinations among the donors, who were healthy HIV-negative adults. Profiled with immunoSEQ multiplex PCR; TCRdb holds only in-frame clones, not every one. The sample has 550,000 to 800,000 clones, under 80% seen once. The study, taken as a whole, reports: Between several donors, naive CD4 clonotypes were shared at a level of approximately 5%. Among donors, the sharing of clonotypes was expected to be influenced by sequencing depth.

This sequence was found in a woman aged 25 to 39 in good health. Sequencing was carried out using memory CD4+ T cells sorted from blood. Sample subset: CD45RA-negative fraction. The chain couples TRBV5-1 to TRBJ1-4, with 7 bases identical to TRBD1. Here the CDR3 reads CASSLTGTDNEKLFF. In DNA form, the CDR3 reads TGCGCCAGCAGCTTAACGGGGACAGATAATGAAAAACTGTTTTTT.